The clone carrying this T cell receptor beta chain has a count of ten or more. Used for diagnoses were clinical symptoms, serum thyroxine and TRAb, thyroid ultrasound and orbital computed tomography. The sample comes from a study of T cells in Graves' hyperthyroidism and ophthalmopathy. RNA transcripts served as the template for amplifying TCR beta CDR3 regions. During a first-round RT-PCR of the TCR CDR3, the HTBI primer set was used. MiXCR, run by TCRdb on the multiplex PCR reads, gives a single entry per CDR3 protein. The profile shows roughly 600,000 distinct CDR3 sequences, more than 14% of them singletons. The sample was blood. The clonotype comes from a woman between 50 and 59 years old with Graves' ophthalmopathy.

CDR3 in DNA: TGTGCCAGCAGCCCCCCACGGAACTCCTACGAGCAGTACTTC. This gives the protein CASSPPRNSYEQYF. The chain has TRBV3-2 and TRBJ2-7. TRBV3-2 is assigned pseudogene status. The CDR3 extends over 14 amino acids.